In this sample, the clone carrying this T cell receptor beta chain turned up a few times. Its antigen is unidentified. The data originate from a study of cytomegalovirus exposure and HLA in healthy donors. Whole-study results and caveats: When a later analysis was performed, an Asian-associated ancestry cluster reportedly had fewer N-insertions than the roughly 630-donor mean. An apparent linkage of common viral pathogens to several of the most significant clusters emerged in a later analysis.

V was pared by 5 bases and J by 5 bases, with 21 bases between. This CDR3 contains 16 residues. Looked up from germline, CDR1 is MNHEY and CDR2 is SMNVEV (reference sequence). Vbeta (60) and Jbeta (13) primers were used in the PCR. In the original processing: Roughly 11 million of the 60 million to 80 million unique TCR beta chains counted in a later analysis were shared. Clones were read by immunoSEQ multiplex PCR, and TCRdb kept only the in-frame ones, dropping some. The V and J calls and clone size come from that table; D and trimming were worked out from the DNA. The repertoire includes roughly 98,000 clones, 80% to 90% of them detected once, and approximately 1.5% sits in the top ten.

Input material: PBMCs. The sequence was obtained from a man aged 40-55 years in good health and CMV-seronegative. The chain joins TRBV27 to TRBJ1-2, with D tentatively TRBD1 (5 bases). The CDR3 region has the DNA TGTGCCAGCAGTCCATCCGGGGGTGGTGGATCGTATGGCTACACCTTC. It codes for CASSPSGGGGSYGYTF.